A selection of T cell receptor beta chains follows, all from one sample in a study of long-term antiretroviral therapy in people with HIV. Sequenced by immunoSEQ multiplex PCR; TCRdb stores in-frame clones only, minus some. The sample yields under 30,000 clones, roughly 86% seen once. The specimen was unsorted PBMCs, collected 4.4 years after starting antiretroviral therapy. These receptors were obtained from a man aged 25-40 years with HIV. CDR3s include the opening cysteine and the closing phenylalanine or tryptophan. Fields, in order: clone size, J gene, D gene, V gene, CDR3 protein, CDR3 DNA. A D gene is named only where the DNA matches it firmly. Clone size is given for some rows only: seen once, a few or many times, or a class if the clone is expanded.

NA,TRBJ2-3,NA,TRBV13,CASSSTGGTDTQYF,TGTGCCAGCAGCTCCACAGGTGGGACAGATACGCAGTATTTT
few,TRBJ1-2,NA,TRBV21-1,CASSKATRTENFYGYTF,TGTGCCAGCAGCAAAGCGACTAGGACGGAAAATTTCTATGGCTACACCTTC
NA,TRBJ1-1,TRBD1,TRBV19,CASSSRQGLEAFF,TGTGCCAGTAGTAGCCGACAGGGTCTGGAAGCTTTCTTT
NA,TRBJ1-1,NA,TRBV19,CASRTNTEAFF,TGTGCCAGTAGGACTAATACTGAAGCTTTCTTT
NA,TRBJ2-1,TRBD2,TRBV18,CASSPSGLAGVYNEQFF,TGTGCCAGCTCACCCTCGGGGCTAGCGGGGGTCTACAATGAGCAGTTCTTC
NA,TRBJ2-7,NA,TRBV2,CASSEGRRSGEQYF,TGTGCCAGCAGTGAAGGGAGGCGATCGGGCGAGCAGTACTTC
NA,TRBJ2-2,NA,TRBV5-5,CASSWIQGEHTGELFF,TGTGCCAGCAGCTGGATACAGGGAGAGCACACCGGGGAGCTGTTTTTT
NA,TRBJ1-5,NA,TRBV7-8,CASSHRGRQNSNQPQHF,TGTGCCAGCAGCCATAGGGGCAGACAGAATAGCAATCAGCCCCAGCATTTT
NA,TRBJ2-2,NA,TRBV4-2,CASSPRGGGVNTGELFF,TGTGCCAGCAGCCCCAGGGGGGGCGGGGTGAACACCGGGGAGCTGTTTTTT
once,TRBJ1-1,NA,TRBV6-5,CASSYSLERTEAFF,TGTGCCAGCAGTTACTCGTTGGAAAGGACTGAAGCTTTCTTT
few,TRBJ1-2,NA,TRBV19,CASKADAEGYTF,TGTGCCTCCAAGGCCGACGCGGAAGGCTACACCTTC
few,TRBJ2-7,TRBD1,TRBV5-1,CASSSGTGGGGEQYF,TGCGCCAGCAGCTCCGGTACAGGGGGCGGAGGCGAGCAGTACTTC
NA,TRBJ2-7,TRBD1,TRBV10-3,CAIRTGTGSYEQYF,TGTGCCATCAGAACCGGGACAGGGTCCTACGAGCAGTACTTC
NA,TRBJ1-1,TRBD1,TRBV4-1,CASSQGQGVWRKNTEAFF,TGCGCCAGCAGCCAAGGGCAGGGGGTATGGAGAAAGAACACTGAAGCTTTCTTT
once,TRBJ2-7,TRBD1,TRBV27,CASSLLGTGGVEQYF,TGTGCCAGCAGTCTGCTCGGGACAGGGGGCGTCGAGCAGTACTTC
few,TRBJ1-6,NA,TRBV27,CASSPPSSPLHF,TGTGCCAGCAGTCCCCCTAGTTCACCCCTCCACTTT
NA,TRBJ1-5,TRBD1,TRBV27,CASSRGQGNQPQHF,TGTGCCAGCAGCCGAGGACAGGGGAATCAGCCCCAGCATTTT
few,TRBJ2-7,NA,TRBV12-5,CASGWSYEQYF,TGTGCTAGTGGTTGGAGCTACGAGCAGTACTTC
NA,TRBJ1-2,TRBD1,TRBV4-1,CASSLEFGTDNYGYTF,TGCGCCAGCAGCCTTGAGTTCGGGACAGACAACTATGGCTACACCTTC
NA,TRBJ2-1,NA,TRBV7-2,CASSLEGSRGNEQFF,TGTGCCAGCAGCTTAGAAGGGTCGCGAGGGAATGAGCAGTTCTTC
once,TRBJ1-4,TRBD1,TRBV12-5,CASGLDRLTGAGEKLFF,TGTGCTAGTGGTTTGGACCGATTAACAGGGGCTGGGGAAAAACTGTTTTTT
few,TRBJ1-1,TRBD1,TRBV5-4,CASSGQGARDTEAFF,TGTGCCAGCAGCGGACAGGGGGCGAGGGACACTGAAGCTTTCTTT
NA,TRBJ2-7,NA,TRBV9,CASSVGPQPYEQYF,TGTGCCAGCAGCGTAGGGCCCCAACCCTACGAGCAGTACTTC
NA,TRBJ1-2,NA,TRBV15,CATSKWQSTNYGYTF,TGTGCCACCAGCAAATGGCAGTCAACTAACTATGGCTACACCTTC
NA,TRBJ2-1,NA,TRBV7-9,CASSLITTRWFF,TGTGCCAGCAGCTTAATTACAACACGATGGTTCTTC
few,TRBJ2-2,NA,TRBV2,CASSEAGWGDTGELFF,TGTGCCAGCAGTGAAGCCGGTTGGGGGGACACCGGGGAGCTGTTTTTT
once,TRBJ2-1,NA,TRBV12-5,CASGLGQGSGNEQFF,TGTGCTAGTGGTTTGGGCCAGGGGTCCGGCAATGAGCAGTTCTTC
NA,TRBJ1-2,NA,TRBV18,CASSPNGPGTFGYTF,TGTGCCAGCTCACCAAACGGTCCCGGGACCTTTGGCTACACCTTC
NA,TRBJ1-2,NA,TRBV11-2,CASSSATGNGYTF,TGTGCCAGCAGCTCCGCCACAGGGAATGGCTACACCTTC
NA,TRBJ1-2,NA,TRBV5-6,CASSLNYGYTF,TGTGCCAGCAGCTTGAACTATGGCTACACCTTC
NA,TRBJ1-2,NA,TRBV6-6,CASSPHPSAIYGYTF,TGTGCCAGCAGCCCCCACCCCAGTGCAATCTATGGCTACACCTTC
NA,TRBJ2-3,NA,TRBV4-1,CASSQARGLPSTDTQYF,TGCGCCAGCAGCCAAGCCCGGGGGCTCCCAAGCACAGATACGCAGTATTTT
NA,TRBJ1-2,TRBD1,TRBV18,CASSPQSTGGGYTF,TGTGCCAGCTCTCCGCAGTCAACAGGGGGTGGCTACACCTTC
NA,TRBJ2-3,NA,TRBV7-9,CASSSDSTQYF,TGTGCCAGCAGCTCGGACAGTACGCAGTATTTT
NA,TRBJ2-7,TRBD1,TRBV9,CASSVDRGASYEQYF,TGTGCCAGCAGCGTTGACAGGGGGGCGTCCTACGAGCAGTACTTC
NA,TRBJ2-2,TRBD2,TRBV5-8,CASSSGTRTGELFF,TGTGCCAGCAGCTCCGGGACTAGGACCGGGGAGCTGTTTTTT
NA,TRBJ2-1,NA,TRBV27,CASSPTGINEQFF,TGTGCCAGCAGTCCGACGGGGATAAATGAGCAGTTCTTC